This TCR beta chain is drawn from a study of CXCR3-negative and CXCR3-positive naive CD8 T cells. Study-level results: In cryopreserved cells, CXCR3 expression partially decreased, and fresh PBMCs were used in most assays. Relative to memory CD8+ cells, whose diversity was much lower, both naive subsets had comparably high diversity. The study found that naive CXCR3-negative and CXCR3-positive cells shared TRBV-TRBJ usage, while memory cells differed.

A word on this clonotype: Its antigen is undetermined.

Researchers prepared the TRB cDNA libraries using 5' RACE with UMI labels. TCRdb re-analyzed the 5' RACE reads; it lists each CDR3 protein once, without DNA. The clone table shows some 50,000 distinct CDR3 sequences, with the ten largest holding approximately 1.5%. CDR3 length: 13 residues. Germline V gives CDR1 DFQATT, CDR2 SNEGSKA (reference sequence). Sequencing used naive CXCR3- CD8+ T cells from blood. Subset meaning: CD45RO-CCR7+CD27+CD95- naive CD8+ T cells lacking CXCR3 (TNR3-). The TCR originated in a human donor in good health. Some clones in this sample may be carry-over from other donors' samples. The chain joins TRBV20-1 to TRBJ2-1. The CDR3 protein is CSATENYIDEQFF.